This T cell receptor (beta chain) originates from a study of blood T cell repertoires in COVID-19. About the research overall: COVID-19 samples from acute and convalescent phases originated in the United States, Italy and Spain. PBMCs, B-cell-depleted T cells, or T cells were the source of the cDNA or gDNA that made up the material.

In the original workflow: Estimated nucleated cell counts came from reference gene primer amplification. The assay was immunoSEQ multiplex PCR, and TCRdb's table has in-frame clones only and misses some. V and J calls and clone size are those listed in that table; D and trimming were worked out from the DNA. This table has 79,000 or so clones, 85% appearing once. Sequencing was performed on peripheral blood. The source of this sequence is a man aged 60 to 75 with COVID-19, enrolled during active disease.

Here the CDR3 reads CASGGVMTAFF. The CDR3 coding sequence is TGTGCCAGCGGGGGGGTCATGACAGCTTTCTTT. The chain uses TRBV3-1 (or the pseudogene TRBV3-2) and TRBJ1-1; D might be TRBD1 (5 bases). This CDR3 region has 11 residues. Trimming removed 8 bases at V and 10 bases at J, with 14 bases between. Germline V gene lookup returns CDR1 LGHDT and CDR2 YNNKEL (reference sequence).